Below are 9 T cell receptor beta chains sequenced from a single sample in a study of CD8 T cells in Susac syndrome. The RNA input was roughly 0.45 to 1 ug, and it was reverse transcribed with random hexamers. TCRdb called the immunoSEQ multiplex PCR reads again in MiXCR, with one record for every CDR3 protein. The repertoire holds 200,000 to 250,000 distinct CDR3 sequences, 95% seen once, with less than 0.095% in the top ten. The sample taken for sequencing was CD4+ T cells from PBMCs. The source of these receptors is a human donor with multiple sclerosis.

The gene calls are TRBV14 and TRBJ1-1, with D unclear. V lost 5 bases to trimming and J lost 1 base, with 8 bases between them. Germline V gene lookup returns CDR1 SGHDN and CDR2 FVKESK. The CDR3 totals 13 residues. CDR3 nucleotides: TGTGCCAGCAGCTTCTCAGCGAACACTGAAGCTTTCTTT. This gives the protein CASSFSANTEAFF. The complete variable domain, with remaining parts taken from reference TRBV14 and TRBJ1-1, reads EAGVTQFPSHSVIEKGQTVTLRCDPISGHDNLYWYRRVMGKEIKFLLHFVKESKQDESGMPNNRFLAERTGGTYSTLKVQPAELEDSGVYFCASSFSANTEAFFGQGTRLTVV.

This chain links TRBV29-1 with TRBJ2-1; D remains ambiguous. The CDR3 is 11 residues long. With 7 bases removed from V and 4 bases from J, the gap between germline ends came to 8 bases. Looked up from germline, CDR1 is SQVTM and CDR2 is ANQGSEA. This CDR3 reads CSAHRYNEQFF. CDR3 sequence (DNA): TGCAGCGCCCATCGTTACAATGAGCAGTTCTTC.

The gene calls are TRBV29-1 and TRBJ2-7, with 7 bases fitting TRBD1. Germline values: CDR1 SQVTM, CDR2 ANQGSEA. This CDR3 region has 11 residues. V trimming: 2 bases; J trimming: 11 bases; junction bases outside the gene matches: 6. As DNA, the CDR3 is TGCAGCGTTGAAACCTTAGGACAGGAGTACTTC. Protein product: CSVETLGQEYF.

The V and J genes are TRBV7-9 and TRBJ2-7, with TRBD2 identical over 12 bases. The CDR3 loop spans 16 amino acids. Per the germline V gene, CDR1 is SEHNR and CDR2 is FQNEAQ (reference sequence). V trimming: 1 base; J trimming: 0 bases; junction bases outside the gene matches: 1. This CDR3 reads CASSLVTSGSSYEQYF. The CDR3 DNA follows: TGTGCCAGCAGCTTAGTGACTAGCGGGAGCTCCTACGAGCAGTACTTC. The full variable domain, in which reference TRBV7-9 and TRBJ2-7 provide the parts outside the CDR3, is DTGVSQNPRHKITKRGQNVTFRCDPISEHNRLYWYRQTLGQGPEFLTYFQNEAQLEKSRLLSDRFSAERPKGSFSTLEIQRTEQGDSAMYLCASSLVTSGSSYEQYFGPGTRLTVT.

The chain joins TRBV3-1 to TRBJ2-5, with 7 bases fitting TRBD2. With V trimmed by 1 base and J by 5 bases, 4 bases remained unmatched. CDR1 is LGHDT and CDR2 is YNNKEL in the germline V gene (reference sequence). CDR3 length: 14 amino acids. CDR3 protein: CASSQGGSEETQYF. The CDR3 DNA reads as TGTGCCAGCAGCCAAGGCGGGAGTGAGGAGACCCAGTACTTC.

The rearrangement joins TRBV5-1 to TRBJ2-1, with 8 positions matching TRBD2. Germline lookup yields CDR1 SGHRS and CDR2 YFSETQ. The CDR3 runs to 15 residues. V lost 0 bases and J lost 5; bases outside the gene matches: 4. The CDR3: CASSLAAGENNEQFF. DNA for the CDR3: TGCGCCAGCAGCTTGGCAGCGGGGGAAAACAATGAGCAGTTCTTC.

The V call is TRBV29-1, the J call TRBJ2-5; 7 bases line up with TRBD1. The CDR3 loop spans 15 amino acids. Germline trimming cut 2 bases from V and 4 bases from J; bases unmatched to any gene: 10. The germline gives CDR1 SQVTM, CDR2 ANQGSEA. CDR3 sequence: CSVERAGGGSETQYF. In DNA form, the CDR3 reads TGCAGCGTTGAACGGGCAGGGGGTGGTTCAGAGACCCAGTACTTC.

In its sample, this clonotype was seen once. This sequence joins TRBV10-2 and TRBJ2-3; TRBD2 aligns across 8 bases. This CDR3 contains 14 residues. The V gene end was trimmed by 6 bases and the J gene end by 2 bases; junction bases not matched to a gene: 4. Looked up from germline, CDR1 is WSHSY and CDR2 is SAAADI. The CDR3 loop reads CASRAGAYTDTQYF. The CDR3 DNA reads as TGCGCCAGCAGAGCGGGGGCCTACACAGATACGCAGTATTTT.

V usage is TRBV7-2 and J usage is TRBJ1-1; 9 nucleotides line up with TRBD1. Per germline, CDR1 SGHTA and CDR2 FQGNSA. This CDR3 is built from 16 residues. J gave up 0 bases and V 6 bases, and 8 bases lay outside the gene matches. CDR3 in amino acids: CASSRDRAGLNTEAFF. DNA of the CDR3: TGTGCCAGCAGTAGGGACAGGGCCGGCTTGAACACTGAAGCTTTCTTT.